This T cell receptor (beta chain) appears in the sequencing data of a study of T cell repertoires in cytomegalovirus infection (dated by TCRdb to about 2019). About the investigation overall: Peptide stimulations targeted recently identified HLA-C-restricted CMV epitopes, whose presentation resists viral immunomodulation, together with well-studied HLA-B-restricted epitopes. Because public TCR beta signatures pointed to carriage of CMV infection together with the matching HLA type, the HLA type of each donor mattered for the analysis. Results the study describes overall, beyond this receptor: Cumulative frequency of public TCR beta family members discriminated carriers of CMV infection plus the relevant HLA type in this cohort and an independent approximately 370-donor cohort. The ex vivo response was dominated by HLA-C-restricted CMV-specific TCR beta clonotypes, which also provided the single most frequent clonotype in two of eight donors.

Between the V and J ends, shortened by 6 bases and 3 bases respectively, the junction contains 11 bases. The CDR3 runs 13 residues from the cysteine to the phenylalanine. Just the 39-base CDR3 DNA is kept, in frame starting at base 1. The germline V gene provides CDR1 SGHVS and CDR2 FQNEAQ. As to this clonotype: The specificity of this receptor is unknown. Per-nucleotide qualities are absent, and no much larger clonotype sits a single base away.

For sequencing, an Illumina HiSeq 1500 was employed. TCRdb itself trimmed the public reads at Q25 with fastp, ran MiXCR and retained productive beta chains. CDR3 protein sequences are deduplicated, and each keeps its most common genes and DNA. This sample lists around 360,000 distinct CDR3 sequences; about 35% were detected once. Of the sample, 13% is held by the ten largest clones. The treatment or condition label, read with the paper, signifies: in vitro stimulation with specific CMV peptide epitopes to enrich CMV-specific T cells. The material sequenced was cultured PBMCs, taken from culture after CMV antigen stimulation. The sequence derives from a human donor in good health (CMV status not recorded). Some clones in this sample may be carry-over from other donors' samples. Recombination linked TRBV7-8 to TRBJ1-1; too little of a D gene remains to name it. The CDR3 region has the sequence CASRRTEYTEAFF. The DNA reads TGTGCCAGCAGGAGGACGGAATACACTGAAGCTTTCTTT.